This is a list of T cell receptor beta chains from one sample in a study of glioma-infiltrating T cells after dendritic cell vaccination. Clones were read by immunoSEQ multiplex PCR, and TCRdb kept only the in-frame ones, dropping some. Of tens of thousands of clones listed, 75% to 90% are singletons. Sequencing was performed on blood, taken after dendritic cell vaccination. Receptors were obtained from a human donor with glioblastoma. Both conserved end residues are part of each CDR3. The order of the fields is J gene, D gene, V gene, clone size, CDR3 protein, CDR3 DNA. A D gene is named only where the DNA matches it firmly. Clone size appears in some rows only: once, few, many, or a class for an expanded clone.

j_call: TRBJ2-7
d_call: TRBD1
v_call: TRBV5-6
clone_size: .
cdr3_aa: CASSRDRIYEQYF
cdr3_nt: TGTGCCAGCAGCCGGGACAGGATCTACGAGCAGTACTTC

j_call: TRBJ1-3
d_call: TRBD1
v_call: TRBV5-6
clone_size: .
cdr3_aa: CASSWGGTGVTGNTIYF
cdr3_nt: TGTGCCAGCAGCTGGGGCGGGACAGGGGTTACTGGAAACACCATATATTTT

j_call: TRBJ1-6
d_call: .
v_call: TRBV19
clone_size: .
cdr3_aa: CASSRSNSPLHF
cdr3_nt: TGTGCCAGTAGTCGCAGTAATTCACCCCTCCACTTT

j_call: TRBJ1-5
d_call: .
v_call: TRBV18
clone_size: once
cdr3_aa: CASSPDRGGNQPQHF
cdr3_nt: TGTGCCAGCTCACCAGACCGAGGCGGCAATCAGCCCCAGCATTTT

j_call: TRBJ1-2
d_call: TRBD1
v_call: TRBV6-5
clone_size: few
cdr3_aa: CASSGQGKYGYTF
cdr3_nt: TGTGCCAGCAGCGGACAGGGGAAATATGGCTACACCTTC

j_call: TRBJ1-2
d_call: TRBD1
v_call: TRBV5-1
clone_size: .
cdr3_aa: CASSFTGEANYGYTF
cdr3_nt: TGCGCCAGCAGCTTCACAGGGGAAGCAAACTATGGCTACACCTTC

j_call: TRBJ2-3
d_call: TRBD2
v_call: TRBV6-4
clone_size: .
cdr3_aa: CASSYSGGASAQYF
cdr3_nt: TGTGCCAGCAGTTACAGCGGGGGGGCCTCGGCGCAGTATTTT

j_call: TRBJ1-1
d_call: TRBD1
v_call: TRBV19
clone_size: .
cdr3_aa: CASRLDRGHTEAFF
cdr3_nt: TGTGCCAGTAGACTGGACAGGGGGCACACTGAAGCTTTCTTT

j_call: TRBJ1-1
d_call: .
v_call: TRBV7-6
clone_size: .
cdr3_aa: CASSLVSTEAFF
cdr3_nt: TGTGCCAGCAGCCTAGTCAGTACTGAAGCTTTCTTT

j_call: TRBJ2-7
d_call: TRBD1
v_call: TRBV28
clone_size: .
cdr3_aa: CASSEGGTEIYEQYF
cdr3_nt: TGTGCCAGCAGTGAGGGTGGGACAGAGATTTACGAGCAGTACTTC

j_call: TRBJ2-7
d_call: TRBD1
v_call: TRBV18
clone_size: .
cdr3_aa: CASSQNRGRAYEQYF
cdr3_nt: TGTGCCAGCTCACAAAACAGGGGACGTGCCTACGAGCAGTACTTC

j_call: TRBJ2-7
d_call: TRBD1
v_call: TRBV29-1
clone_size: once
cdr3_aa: CSAGQGRFDEQYF
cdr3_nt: TGCAGCGCGGGACAGGGGAGGTTTGACGAGCAGTACTTC

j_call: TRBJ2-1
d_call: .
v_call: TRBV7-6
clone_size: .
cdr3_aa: CASSLAAGKNEQFF
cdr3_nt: TGTGCCAGCAGCTTAGCGGCCGGGAAAAATGAGCAGTTCTTC

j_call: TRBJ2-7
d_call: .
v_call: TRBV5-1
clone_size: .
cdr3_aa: CASALTPYEQYF
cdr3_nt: TGCGCCAGCGCCCTGACTCCTTACGAGCAGTACTTC

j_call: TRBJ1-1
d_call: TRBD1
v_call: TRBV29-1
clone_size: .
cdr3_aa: CSVEDSAGTGAPNTEAFF
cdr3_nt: TGCAGCGTTGAAGATAGCGCCGGGACAGGGGCCCCGAACACTGAAGCTTTCTTT

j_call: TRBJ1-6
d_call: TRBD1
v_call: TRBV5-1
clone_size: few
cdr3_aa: CASSFGTGANSPLHF
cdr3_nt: TGCGCCAGCAGCTTCGGAACAGGGGCGAATTCACCCCTCCACTTT

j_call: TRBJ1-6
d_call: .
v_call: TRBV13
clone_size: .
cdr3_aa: CASSRLKGVSYNSPLHF
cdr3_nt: TGTGCCAGCAGCCGGTTAAAAGGGGTCTCCTATAATTCACCCCTCCACTTT

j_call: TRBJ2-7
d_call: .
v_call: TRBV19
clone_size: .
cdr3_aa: CASSMVESSYEQYF
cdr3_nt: TGTGCCAGTAGTATGGTGGAGAGTTCCTACGAGCAGTACTTC

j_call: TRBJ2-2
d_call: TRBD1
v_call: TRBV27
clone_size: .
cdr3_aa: CASKDRVTGELFF
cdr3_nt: TGTGCCAGCAAGGACAGGGTGACCGGGGAGCTGTTTTTT

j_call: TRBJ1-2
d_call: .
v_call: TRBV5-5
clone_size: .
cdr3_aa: CASSLAPHGYTF
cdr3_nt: TGTGCCAGCAGCTTGGCCCCTCATGGCTACACCTTC

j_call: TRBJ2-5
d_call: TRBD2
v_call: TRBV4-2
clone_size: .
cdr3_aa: CASSPGGDSGGQETQYF
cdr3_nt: TGTGCCAGCAGCCCAGGGGGGGATAGCGGGGGACAAGAGACCCAGTACTTC

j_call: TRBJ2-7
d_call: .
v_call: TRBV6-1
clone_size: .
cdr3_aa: CASSPGLSSYEQYF
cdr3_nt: TGTGCCAGCAGTCCGGGACTGAGCTCCTACGAGCAGTACTTC

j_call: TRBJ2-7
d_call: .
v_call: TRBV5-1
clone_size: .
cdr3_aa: CASRPNRGSLFYEQYF
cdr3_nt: TGCGCCAGCAGACCGAATAGGGGGAGTTTATTCTACGAGCAGTACTTC

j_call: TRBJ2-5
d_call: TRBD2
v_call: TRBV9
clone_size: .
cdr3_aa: CASSPYGGAQETQYF
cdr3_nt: TGTGCCAGCAGCCCCTACGGGGGGGCCCAAGAGACCCAGTACTTC

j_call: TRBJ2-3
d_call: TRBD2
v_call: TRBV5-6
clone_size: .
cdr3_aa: CASSGTTRRNTDTQYF
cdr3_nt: TGTGCCAGCAGCGGGACTACTAGAAGGAACACGGATACGCAGTATTTT

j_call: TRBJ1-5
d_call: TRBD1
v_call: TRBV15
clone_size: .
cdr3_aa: CATSPDPTGAEESQPQHF
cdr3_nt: TGTGCCACCAGCCCCGACCCGACAGGGGCTGAAGAGAGTCAGCCCCAGCATTTT

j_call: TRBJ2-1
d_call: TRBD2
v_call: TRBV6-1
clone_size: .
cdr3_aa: CASRDKRGGFNEQFF
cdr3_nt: TGTGCCAGCAGGGACAAGCGGGGGGGTTTCAATGAGCAGTTCTTC

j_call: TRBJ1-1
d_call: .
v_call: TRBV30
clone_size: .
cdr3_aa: CAWSVGRVAFF
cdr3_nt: TGTGCCTGGAGTGTTGGCAGGGTAGCTTTCTTT

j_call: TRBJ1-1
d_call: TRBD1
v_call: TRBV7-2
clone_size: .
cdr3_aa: CASSRWTGENTEAFF
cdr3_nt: TGTGCCAGCAGCCGGTGGACAGGTGAGAACACTGAAGCTTTCTTT

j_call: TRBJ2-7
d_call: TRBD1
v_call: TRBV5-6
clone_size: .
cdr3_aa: CASSPSATGGYEQYF
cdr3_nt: TGTGCCAGCAGCCCTTCCGCGACAGGGGGCTACGAGCAGTACTTC

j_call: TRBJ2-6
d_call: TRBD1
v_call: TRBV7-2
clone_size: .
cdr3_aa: CASSVDRGSNVLTF
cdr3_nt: TGTGCCAGCAGCGTCGACAGGGGATCCAACGTCCTGACTTTC

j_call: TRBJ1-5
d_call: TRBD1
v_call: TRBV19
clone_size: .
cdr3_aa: CASSTHLTGADQPQHF
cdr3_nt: TGTGCCAGTAGTACCCACCTGACAGGGGCCGATCAGCCCCAGCATTTT

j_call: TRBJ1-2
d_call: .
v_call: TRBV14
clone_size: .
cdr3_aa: CASSHSSGTFYGYTF
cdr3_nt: TGTGCCAGCAGCCACAGCTCCGGGACTTTCTATGGCTACACCTTC

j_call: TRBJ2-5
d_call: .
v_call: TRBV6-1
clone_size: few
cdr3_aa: CASSSSNQETQYF
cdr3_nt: TGTGCCAGCAGTTCCTCTAACCAAGAGACCCAGTACTTC

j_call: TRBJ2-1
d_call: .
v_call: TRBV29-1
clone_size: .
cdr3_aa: CSVVSGAALSYNEQFF
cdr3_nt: TGCAGCGTTGTATCAGGGGCCGCCCTCTCCTACAATGAGCAGTTCTTC

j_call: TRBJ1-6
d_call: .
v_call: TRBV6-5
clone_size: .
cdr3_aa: CASSYERQSSPLHF
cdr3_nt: TGTGCCAGCAGTTACGAACGACAATCTTCACCCCTCCACTTT

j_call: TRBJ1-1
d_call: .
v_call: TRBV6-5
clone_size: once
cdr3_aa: CASSLTPTENTEAFF
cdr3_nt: TGTGCCAGCAGTCTTACACCGACAGAAAACACTGAAGCTTTCTTT

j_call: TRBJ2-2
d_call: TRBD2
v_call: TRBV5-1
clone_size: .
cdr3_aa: CASSEAAGGFDTGELFF
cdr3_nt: TGCGCCAGCAGCGAGGCAGCGGGGGGGTTTGACACCGGGGAGCTGTTTTTT

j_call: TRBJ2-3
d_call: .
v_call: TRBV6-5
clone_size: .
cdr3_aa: CASGIGRSTDTQYF
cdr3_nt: TGTGCCAGCGGCATCGGGAGAAGCACAGATACGCAGTATTTT

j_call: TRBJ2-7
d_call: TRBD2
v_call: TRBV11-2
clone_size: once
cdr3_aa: CASTPGAGGTSYEQYF
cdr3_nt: TGTGCCAGCACCCCTGGAGCGGGGGGGACCTCCTACGAGCAGTACTTC

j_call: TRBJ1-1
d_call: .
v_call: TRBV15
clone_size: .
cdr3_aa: CATSREQENTEAFF
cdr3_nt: TGTGCCACCAGCAGGGAACAGGAGAACACTGAAGCTTTCTTT

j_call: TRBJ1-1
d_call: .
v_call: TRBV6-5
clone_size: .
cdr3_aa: CASRDGENTEAFF
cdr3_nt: TGTGCCAGCAGGGACGGGGAGAACACTGAAGCTTTCTTT

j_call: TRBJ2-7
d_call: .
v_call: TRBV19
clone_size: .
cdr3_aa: CASGSPYEQYF
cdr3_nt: TGCGCCTCGGGGTCACCCTACGAGCAGTACTTC

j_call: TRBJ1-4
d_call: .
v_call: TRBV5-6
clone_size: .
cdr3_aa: CASSLGAVAEKLFF
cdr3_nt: TGTGCCAGCAGCTTGGGGGCCGTCGCTGAAAAACTGTTTTTT

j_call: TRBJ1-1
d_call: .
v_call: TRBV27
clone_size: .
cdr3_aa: CASSLFSLTAMNTEAFF
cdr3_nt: TGTGCCAGCAGTTTATTTTCCCTGACAGCTATGAACACTGAAGCTTTCTTT

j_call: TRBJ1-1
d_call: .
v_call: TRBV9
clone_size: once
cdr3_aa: CASSVEGVVNTEAFF
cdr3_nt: TGTGCCAGCAGCGTAGAAGGGGTGGTGAACACTGAAGCTTTCTTT

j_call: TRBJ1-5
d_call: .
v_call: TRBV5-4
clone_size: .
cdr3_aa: CASSLGGGEQQPQHF
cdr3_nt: TGTGCCAGCAGCTTGGGTGGGGGGGAGCAGCAGCCCCAGCATTTT

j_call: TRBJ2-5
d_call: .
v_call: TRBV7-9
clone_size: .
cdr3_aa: CASSLDGSRQETQYF
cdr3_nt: TGTGCCAGCAGCTTAGATGGTAGCCGACAAGAGACCCAGTACTTC

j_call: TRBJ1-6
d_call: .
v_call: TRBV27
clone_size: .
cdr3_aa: CASSLRGGPDSPLHF
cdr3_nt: TGTGCCAGCAGTTTACGGGGAGGGCCCGATTCACCCCTCCACTTT

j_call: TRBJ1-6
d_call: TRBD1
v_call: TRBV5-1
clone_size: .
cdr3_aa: CASSLSGTDNSPLHF
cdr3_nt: TGCGCCAGCAGCTTGTCTGGGACAGATAATTCACCCCTCCACTTT

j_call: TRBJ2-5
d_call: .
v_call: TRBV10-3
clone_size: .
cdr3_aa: CAISAGLQETQYF
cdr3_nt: TGTGCCATCAGTGCCGGTTTACAAGAGACCCAGTACTTC

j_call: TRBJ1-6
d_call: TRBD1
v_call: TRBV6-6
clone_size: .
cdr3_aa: CASSNGQAINSPLHF
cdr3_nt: TGTGCCAGCAGCAACGGACAGGCCATTAATTCACCCCTCCACTTT

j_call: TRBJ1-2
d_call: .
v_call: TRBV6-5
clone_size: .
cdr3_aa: CASSWGPQGTNYGYTF
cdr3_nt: TGTGCCAGCAGTTGGGGACCACAGGGCACTAACTATGGCTACACCTTC

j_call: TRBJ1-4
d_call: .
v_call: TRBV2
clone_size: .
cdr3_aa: CASSLEGGANEKLFF
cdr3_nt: TGTGCCAGCAGCCTCGAGGGGGGGGCTAATGAAAAACTGTTTTTT

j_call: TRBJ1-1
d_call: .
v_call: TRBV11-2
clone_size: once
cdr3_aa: CASSQPYRGDTEAFF
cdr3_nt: TGTGCCAGCAGTCAACCTTATCGGGGGGACACTGAAGCTTTCTTT

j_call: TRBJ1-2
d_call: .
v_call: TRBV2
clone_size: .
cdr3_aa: CASSERRREAGGYTF
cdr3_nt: TGTGCCAGCAGTGAACGGCGGAGGGAGGCTGGTGGCTACACCTTC

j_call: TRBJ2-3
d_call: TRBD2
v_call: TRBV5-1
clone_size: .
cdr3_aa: CASSAPRGLAGAGDTQYF
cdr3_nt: TGCGCCAGCAGCGCCCCCCGCGGACTAGCGGGGGCGGGAGATACGCAGTATTTT

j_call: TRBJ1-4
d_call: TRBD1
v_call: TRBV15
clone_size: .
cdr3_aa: CATSRAQGAEVGEKLFF
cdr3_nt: TGTGCCACCAGCAGAGCGCAGGGGGCGGAGGTGGGTGAAAAACTGTTTTTT

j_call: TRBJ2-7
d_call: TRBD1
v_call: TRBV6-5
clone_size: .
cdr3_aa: CASSPITSGGYEQYF
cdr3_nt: TGTGCCAGCAGCCCCATTACGTCAGGGGGCTACGAGCAGTACTTC